What follows are 10 T cell receptor beta chains derived from one specimen sequenced in a study of cytomegalovirus exposure and HLA in healthy donors (dated by TCRdb to 2016 to 2017). The library was produced with the immunoSEQ multiplex PCR assay. For the multiplex PCR, a mixture combining 60 forward primers for TCR Vbeta segments and 13 reverse primers for TCR Jbeta segments was used. TCRdb took over this immuneACCESS table, retaining in-frame rearrangements with V and J assigned. Such tables are incomplete; in checked studies, under half of the missing clones stem from an unresolved V gene, and the remainder is unexplained. The sample includes around 90,000 clones, with less than 75% observed a single time. About 5% of the sample is held by the ten biggest clonotypes. The sequenced sample consisted of PBMCs. These receptors all come from a woman aged 25 to 39 in good health and CMV-seropositive.

This clone showed up just once. The junction departs from germline at one end; a sequencing error may be responsible. The rearrangement uses TRBV28 and TRBJ1-2, with a tentative D call TRBD1 (5 bases). CDR1 is MDHEN and CDR2 is SYDVKM in the germline V gene. The length of the CDR3 is 14 residues. In DNA, the CDR3 is TGTGCCAGCAGTTTGGGCAGGGTGGGATATGGCTACCCCTTC. This encodes CASSLGRVGYGYPF.

The rearrangement links TRBV18 to TRBJ2-7, with TRBD1 as a possible D gene (6 bases). Germline values: CDR1 KGHSH, CDR2 LQKENI. There are 14 residues in the CDR3. The germline V and J ends were trimmed by 2 bases and 1 base, with 9 bases remaining between them. CDR3 coding DNA: TGTGCCAGCTCACCAGGTACAGGGTCCTACGAGCAGTACTTC. Translating gives CASSPGTGSYEQYF.

This CDR3 reads CATTGNGNTIYF. The DNA of the CDR3 is TGTGCCACCACAGGGAATGGAAACACCATATATTTT. This rearrangement joins TRBV5-6 to TRBJ1-3, with D possibly TRBD1 on 6 matching bases. From germline, CDR1 is SGHDT and CDR2 YYEEEE. CDR3 size: 12 residues. V gave up 9 bases and J gave up 3 bases, with 10 bases separating them.

This chain links TRBV27 with TRBJ1-1; D is possibly TRBD1 (6 bases). CDR1 and CDR2 (germline): MNHEY, SMNVEV (reference sequence). There are 12 residues in the CDR3. Trimming took 7 bases from V and 5 from J, leaving 11 bases between them. The CDR3 coding sequence is TGTGCCAGCATAGGGGGGGTGACTGAAGCTTTCTTT. This gives the protein CASIGGVTEAFF.

This chain uses TRBV9 with TRBJ2-1, with TRBD2 matching over 7 bases. V shed 4 bases and J 0 bases; nucleotides not matched to a gene: 10. Germline values: CDR1 SGDLS, CDR2 YYNGEE. The CDR3 is 17 residues long. The CDR3 bases are TGTGCCAGCAGCCCCAGACTAGCTAAGAGCTCCTACAATGAGCAGTTCTTC. This encodes CASSPRLAKSSYNEQFF.

The J gene is TRBJ2-1, the V gene TRBV6-4; 9 nucleotides agree with TRBD2. V lost 4 bases to trimming and J lost 9 bases; unmatched junction nucleotides: 4. Looked up from germline, CDR1 is MRHNA and CDR2 is SNTAGT. The CDR3 length is 13 residues. CDR3 sequence (DNA): TGTGCCAGCAGTGCGGAGACTAGCGGTGAGCAGTTCTTC. This sequence encodes CASSAETSGEQFF.

The chain couples TRBV19 to TRBJ1-2; 7 nucleotides agree with TRBD1. Losses at the gene ends were 6 bases for V and 7 bases for J; bases not matched to a gene: 8. This CDR3 has 13 residues. CDR1 and CDR2 (germline): LNHDA, SQIVND (reference sequence). The CDR3 DNA reads as TGTGCCAGTAGCTCAACAGGGGTTGGTGGCTACACCTTC. This sequence encodes CASSSTGVGGYTF. The full variable domain, completed using reference TRBV19 and TRBJ1-2, is DGGITQSPKYLFRKEGQNVTLSCEQNLNHDAMYWYRQDPGQGLRLIYYSQIVNDFQKGDIAEGYSVSREKKESFPLTVTSAQKNPTAFYLCASSSTGVGGYTFGSGTRLTVV.

This rearrangement joins TRBV7-2 to TRBJ1-2, with D tentatively TRBD1 (5 bases). Trimming removed 6 bases at V and 8 bases at J, with 16 bases between. The V gene's germline CDR1 is SGHTA and CDR2 FQGNSA. This CDR3 has 13 residues. For the CDR3, the DNA is TGTGCCAGCAGTAGTGGGGCCGATGGAGGCTACACCTTC. This codes for CASSSGADGGYTF.

V gene TRBV7-3 combines with J gene TRBJ2-2, with 7 bases matching TRBD1. V was pared by 6 bases and J by 3 bases, with 4 bases of the junction left unmatched. CDR1 and CDR2 (germline): SGHTA, FQGTGA. The CDR3 is 14 residues long. The CDR3 sequence is CASRPQGDTGELFF. The DNA of the CDR3 is TGTGCCAGCAGACCCCAGGGGGACACCGGGGAGCTGTTTTTT. Using reference TRBV7-3 and TRBJ2-2 for the parts outside the CDR3, the full variable domain is GAGVSQTPSNKVTEKGKYVELRCDPISGHTALYWYRQSLGQGPEFLIYFQGTGAADDSGLPNDRFFAVRPEGSVSTLKIQRTERGDSAVYLCASRPQGDTGELFFGEGSRLTVL.

The chain uses TRBV7-9 and TRBJ2-5; 7 nucleotides agree with TRBD1. The germline gives CDR1 SEHNR, CDR2 FQNEAQ (reference sequence). CDR3 length: 14 residues. V lost 2 bases to trimming and J lost 3 bases; unmatched junction nucleotides: 3. The DNA of the CDR3 is TGTGCCAGCAGCTTAAGAGGGGGCGAAGAGACCCAGTACTTC. This encodes CASSLRGGEETQYF.